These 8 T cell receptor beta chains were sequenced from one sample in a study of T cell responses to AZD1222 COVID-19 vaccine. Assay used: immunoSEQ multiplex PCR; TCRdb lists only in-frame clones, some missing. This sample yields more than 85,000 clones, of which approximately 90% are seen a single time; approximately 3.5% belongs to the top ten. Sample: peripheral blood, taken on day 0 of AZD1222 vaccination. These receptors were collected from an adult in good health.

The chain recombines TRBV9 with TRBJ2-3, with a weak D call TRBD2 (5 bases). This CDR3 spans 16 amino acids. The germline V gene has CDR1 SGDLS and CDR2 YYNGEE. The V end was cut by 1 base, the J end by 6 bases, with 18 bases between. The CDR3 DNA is TGTGCCAGCAGCGTAACGAGCGCACCCCGCGGGGATACGCAGTATTTT. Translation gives CASSVTSAPRGDTQYF.

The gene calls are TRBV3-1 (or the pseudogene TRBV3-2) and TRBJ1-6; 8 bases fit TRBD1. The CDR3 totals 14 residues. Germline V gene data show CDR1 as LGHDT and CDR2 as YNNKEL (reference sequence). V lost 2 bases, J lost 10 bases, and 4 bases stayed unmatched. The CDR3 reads CASSQPDRASPLHF. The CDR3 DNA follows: TGTGCCAGCAGCCAACCGGACAGGGCCTCACCCCTCCACTTT.

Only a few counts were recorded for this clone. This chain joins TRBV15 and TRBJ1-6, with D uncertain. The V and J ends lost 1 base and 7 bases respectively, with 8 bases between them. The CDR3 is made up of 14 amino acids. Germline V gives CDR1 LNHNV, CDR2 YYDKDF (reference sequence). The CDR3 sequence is CATSRGIPNSPLHF. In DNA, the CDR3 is TGTGCCACCAGCAGAGGGATCCCCAATTCACCCCTCCACTTT.

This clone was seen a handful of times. The CDR3 DNA reads as TGTGCCAGCAGCCCCGTCGGGGGGCGCACAAGGGGCTACGAGCAGTACTTC. This sequence encodes CASSPVGGRTRGYEQYF. The V and J genes are TRBV27 and TRBJ2-7; D might be TRBD2 (7 bases). CDR3 length equals 17 residues. Trimming took off 6 bases at V and 3 bases at J, with 24 bases between the two ends. Germline loops: CDR1 MNHEY, CDR2 SMNVEV (reference sequence).

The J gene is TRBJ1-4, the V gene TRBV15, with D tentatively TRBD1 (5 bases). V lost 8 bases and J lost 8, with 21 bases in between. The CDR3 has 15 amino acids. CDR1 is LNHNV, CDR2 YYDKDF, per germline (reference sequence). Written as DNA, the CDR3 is TGTGCCACCCTCAGGGTTAGGACGGAGGGAGAAAAACTGTTTTTT. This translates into CATLRVRTEGEKLFF.

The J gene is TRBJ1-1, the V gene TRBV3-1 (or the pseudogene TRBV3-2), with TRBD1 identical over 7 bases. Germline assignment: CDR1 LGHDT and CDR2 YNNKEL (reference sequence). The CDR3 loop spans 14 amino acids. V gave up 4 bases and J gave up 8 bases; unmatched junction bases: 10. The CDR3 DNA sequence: TGTGCCAGCAGCCTTCTCGACCGGGACAGAGAAGCTTTCTTT. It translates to CASSLLDRDREAFF.

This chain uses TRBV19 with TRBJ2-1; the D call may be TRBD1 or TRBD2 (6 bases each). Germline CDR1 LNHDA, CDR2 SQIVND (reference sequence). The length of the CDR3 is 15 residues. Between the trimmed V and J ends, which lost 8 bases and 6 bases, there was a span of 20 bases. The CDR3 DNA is TGTGCCAGTTCAACTGAGGGGGGCCTAGCCAATGAGCAGTTCTTC. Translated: CASSTEGGLANEQFF.

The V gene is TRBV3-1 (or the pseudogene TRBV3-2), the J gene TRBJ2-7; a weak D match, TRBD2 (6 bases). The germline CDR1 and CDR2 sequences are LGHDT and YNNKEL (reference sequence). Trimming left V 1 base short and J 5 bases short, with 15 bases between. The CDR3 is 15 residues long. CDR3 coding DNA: TGTGCCAGCAGCCAAGCCGCCGGGGGTTGGGACGAGCAGTACTTC. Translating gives CASSQAAGGWDEQYF.